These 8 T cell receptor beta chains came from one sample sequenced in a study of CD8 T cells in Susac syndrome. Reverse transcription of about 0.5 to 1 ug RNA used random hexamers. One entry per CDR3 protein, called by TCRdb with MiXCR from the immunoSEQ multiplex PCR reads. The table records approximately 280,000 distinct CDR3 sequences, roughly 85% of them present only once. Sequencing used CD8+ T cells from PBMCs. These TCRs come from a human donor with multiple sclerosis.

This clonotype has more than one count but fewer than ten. The CDR3 bases are TGTGCCAGCAAGATTGGACAGGGAGACTTCTTC. It translates to CASKIGQGDFF. The chain recombines TRBV12-3 or TRBV12-4 with TRBJ2-1; 8 bases align to TRBD1. The CDR3 is 11 residues long. Unmatched junction bases numbered 9, after V lost 7 bases and J lost 16 bases.

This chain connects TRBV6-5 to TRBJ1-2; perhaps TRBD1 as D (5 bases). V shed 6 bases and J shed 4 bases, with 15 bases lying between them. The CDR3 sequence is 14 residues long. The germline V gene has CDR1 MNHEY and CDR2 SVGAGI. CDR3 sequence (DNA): TGTGCCAGCAGATCAGGGTCAGGAAGCTATGGCTACACCTTC. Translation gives CASRSGSGSYGYTF.

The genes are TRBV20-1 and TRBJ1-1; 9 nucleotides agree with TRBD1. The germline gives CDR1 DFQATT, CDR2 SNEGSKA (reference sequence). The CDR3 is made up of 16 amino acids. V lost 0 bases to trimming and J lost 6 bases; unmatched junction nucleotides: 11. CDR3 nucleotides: TGCAGTGCTAGAGATCAAGGGACAGGGTTGCTGGCTGAAGCTTTCTTT. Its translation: CSARDQGTGLLAEAFF.

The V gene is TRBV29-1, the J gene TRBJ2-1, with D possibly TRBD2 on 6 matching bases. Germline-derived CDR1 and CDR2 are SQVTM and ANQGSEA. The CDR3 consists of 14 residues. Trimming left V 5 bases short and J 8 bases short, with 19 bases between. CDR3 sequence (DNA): TGCAGCGTTCCCTTAGCAAACCGGAGGGATGAGCAGTTCTTC. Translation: CSVPLANRRDEQFF.

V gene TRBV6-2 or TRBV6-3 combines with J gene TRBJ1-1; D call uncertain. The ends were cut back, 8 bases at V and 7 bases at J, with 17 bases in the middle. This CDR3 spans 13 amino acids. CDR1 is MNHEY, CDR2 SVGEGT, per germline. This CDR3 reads CASCKSPGNEAFF. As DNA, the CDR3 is TGTGCCAGCTGCAAAAGCCCAGGTAATGAAGCTTTCTTT.

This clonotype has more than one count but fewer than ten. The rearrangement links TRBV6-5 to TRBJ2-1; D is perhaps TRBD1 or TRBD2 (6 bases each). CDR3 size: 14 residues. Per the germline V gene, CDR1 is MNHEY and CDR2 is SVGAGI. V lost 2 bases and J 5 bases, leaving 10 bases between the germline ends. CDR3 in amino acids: CASSYRGVNNEQFF. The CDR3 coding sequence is TGTGCCAGCAGTTACAGGGGGGTCAACAATGAGCAGTTCTTC.

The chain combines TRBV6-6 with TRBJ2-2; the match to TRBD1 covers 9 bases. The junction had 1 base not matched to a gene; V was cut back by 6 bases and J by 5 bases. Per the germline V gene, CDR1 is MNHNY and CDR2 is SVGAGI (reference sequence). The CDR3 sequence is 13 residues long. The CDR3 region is CASSGQGTGELFF. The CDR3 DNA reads TGTGCCAGCAGCGGACAGGGGACCGGGGAGCTGTTTTTT.

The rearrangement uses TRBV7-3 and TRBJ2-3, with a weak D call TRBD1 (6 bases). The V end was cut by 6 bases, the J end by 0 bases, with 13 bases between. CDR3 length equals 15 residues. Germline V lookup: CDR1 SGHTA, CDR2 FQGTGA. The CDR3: CASRQGFSSTDTQYF. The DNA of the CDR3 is TGTGCCAGCAGACAGGGATTTTCTAGCACAGATACGCAGTATTTT.